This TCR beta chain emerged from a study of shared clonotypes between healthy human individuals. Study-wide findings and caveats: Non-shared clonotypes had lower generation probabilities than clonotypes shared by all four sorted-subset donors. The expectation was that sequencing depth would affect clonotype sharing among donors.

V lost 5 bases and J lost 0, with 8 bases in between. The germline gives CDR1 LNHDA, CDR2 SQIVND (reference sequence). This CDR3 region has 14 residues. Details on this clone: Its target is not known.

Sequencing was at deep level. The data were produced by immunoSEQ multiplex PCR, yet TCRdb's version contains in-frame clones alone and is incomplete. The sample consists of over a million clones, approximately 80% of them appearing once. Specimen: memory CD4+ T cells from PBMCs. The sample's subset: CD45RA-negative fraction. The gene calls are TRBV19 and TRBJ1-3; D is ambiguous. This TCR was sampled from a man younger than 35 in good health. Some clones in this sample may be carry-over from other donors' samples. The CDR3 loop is CASSDIYSGNTIYF. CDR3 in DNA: TGTGCCAGTAGTGATATATACTCTGGAAACACCATATATTTT.